The TCR beta chain described here comes from a study of cytomegalovirus exposure and HLA in healthy donors. Overall study results and limits: Researchers reported in a later analysis that common viral pathogens appeared linked to several top clusters. Upon later analysis, TCR association rates were observed to vary by HLA locus, being highest for DRB1 and lowest for HLA-C.

With respect to this clone: Its specificity is not known.

Trimming cost V 1 base and J 4 bases, with 10 bases left between them. The germline V gene encodes CDR1 LNHNV and CDR2 YYDKDF (reference sequence). CDR3 length: 14 amino acids. The PCR contained 60 Vbeta and 13 Jbeta primers. Sequenced by immunoSEQ multiplex PCR; TCRdb stores in-frame clones only, minus some. The table has about 81,000 clones, approximately 90% seen once; the top ten hold around 2.3%. The chain carries TRBV15 and TRBJ1-2; D remains ambiguous. The clonotype originates from a man younger than 35 in good health and CMV-seronegative. Specimen: PBMCs. The CDR3 DNA reads as TGTGCCACCAGCAGAGGAGAGACGGGCTATGGCTACACCTTC. This codes for CATSRGETGYGYTF.